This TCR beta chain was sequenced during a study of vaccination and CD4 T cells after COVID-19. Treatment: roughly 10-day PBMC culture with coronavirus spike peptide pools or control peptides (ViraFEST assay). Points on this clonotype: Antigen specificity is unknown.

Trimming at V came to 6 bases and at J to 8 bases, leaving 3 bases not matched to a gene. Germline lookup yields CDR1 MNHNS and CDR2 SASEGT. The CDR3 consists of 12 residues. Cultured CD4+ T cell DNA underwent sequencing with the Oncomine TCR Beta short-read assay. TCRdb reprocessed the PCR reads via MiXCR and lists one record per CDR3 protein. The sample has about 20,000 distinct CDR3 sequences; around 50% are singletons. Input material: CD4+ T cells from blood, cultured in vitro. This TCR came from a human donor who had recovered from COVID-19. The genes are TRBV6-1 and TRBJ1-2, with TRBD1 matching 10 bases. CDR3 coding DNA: TGTGCCAGCAGGGGACAGGGGAGAGGCTACACCTTC. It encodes CASRGQGRGYTF.